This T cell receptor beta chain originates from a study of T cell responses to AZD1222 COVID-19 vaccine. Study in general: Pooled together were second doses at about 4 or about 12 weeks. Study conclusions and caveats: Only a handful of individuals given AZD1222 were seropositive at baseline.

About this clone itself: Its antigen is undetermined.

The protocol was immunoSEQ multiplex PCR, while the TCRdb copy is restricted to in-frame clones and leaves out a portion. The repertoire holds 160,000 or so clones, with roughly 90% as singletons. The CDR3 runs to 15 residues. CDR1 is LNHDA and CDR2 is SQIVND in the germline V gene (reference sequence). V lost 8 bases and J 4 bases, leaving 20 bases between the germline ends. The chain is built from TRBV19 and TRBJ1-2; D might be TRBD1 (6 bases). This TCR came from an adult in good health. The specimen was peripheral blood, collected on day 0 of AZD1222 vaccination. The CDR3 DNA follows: TGTGCCAGTGTATCCCGGGACACCCATGGCTATGGCTACACCTTC. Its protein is CASVSRDTHGYGYTF.